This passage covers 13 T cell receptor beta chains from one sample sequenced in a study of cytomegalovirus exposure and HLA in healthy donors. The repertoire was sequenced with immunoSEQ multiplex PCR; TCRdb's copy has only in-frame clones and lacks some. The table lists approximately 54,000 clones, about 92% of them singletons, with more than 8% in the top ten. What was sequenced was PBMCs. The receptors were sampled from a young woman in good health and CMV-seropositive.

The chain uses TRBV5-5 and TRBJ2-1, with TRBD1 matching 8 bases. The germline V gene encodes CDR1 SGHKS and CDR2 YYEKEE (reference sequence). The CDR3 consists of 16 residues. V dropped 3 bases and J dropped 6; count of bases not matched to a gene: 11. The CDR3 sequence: CASSSVPGGLVNEQFF. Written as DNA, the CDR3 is TGTGCCAGCAGCTCAGTGCCAGGGGGCTTAGTCAATGAGCAGTTCTTC.

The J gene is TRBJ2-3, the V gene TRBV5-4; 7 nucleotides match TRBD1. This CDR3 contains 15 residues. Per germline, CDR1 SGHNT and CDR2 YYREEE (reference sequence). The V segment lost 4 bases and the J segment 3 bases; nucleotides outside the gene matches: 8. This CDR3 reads CASSTGTARTDTQYF. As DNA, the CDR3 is TGTGCCAGCAGCACCGGGACAGCCCGAACAGATACGCAGTATTTT.

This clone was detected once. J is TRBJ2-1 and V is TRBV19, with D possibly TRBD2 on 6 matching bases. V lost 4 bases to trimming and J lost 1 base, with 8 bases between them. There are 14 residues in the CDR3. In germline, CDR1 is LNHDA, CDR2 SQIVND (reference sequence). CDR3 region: CASSTAGSYNEQFF. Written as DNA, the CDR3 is TGTGCCAGTAGTACGGCGGGGTCCTACAATGAGCAGTTCTTC.

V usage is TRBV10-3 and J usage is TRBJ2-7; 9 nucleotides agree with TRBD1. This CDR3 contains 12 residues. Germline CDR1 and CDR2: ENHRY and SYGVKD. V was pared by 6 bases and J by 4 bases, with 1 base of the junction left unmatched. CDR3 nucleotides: TGTGCCATCAGGGGGACAGGGTACGAGCAGTACTTC. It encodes CAIRGTGYEQYF.

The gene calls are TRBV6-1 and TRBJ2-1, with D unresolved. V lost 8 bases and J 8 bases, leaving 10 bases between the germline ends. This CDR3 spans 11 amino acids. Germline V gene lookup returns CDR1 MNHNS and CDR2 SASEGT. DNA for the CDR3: TGTGCCAGCGCCGAACGGGATGAGCAGTTCTTC. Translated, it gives CASAERDEQFF.

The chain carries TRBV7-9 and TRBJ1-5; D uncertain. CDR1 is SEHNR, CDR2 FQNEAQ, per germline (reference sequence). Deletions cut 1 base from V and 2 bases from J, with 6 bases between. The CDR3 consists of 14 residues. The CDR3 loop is CASSLDQGNQPQHF. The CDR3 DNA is TGTGCCAGCAGCTTAGATCAGGGCAATCAGCCCCAGCATTTT.

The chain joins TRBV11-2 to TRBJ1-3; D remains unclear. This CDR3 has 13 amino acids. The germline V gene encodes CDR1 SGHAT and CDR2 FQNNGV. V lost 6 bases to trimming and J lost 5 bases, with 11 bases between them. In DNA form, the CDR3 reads TGTGCCAGCAGTTGGCAGATTAGAAACACCATATATTTT. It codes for CASSWQIRNTIYF.

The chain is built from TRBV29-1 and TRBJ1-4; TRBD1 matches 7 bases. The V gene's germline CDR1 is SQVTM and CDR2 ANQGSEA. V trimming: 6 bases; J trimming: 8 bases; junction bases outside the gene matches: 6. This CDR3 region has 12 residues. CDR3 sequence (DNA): TGCAGCGTCCGGACAGGAGGGGAAAAACTGTTTTTT. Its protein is CSVRTGGEKLFF.

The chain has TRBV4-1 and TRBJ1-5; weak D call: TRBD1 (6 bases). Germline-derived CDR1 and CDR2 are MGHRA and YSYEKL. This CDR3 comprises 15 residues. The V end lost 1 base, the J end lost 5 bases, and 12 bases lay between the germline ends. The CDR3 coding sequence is TGCGCCAGCAGCCAAGCAGGGGCTCGCCATCAGCCCCAGCATTTT. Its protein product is CASSQAGARHQPQHF.

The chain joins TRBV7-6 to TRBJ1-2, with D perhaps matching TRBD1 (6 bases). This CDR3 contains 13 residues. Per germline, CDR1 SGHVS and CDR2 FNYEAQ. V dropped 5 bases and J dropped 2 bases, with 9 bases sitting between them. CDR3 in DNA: TGTGCCAGCAGCCCACAGGGAAACTATGGCTACACCTTC. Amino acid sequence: CASSPQGNYGYTF.

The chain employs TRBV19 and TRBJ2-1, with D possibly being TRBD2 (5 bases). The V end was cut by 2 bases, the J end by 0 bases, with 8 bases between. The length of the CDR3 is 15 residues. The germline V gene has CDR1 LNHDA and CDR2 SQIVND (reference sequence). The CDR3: CASSILRDSYNEQFF. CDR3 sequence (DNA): TGTGCCAGTAGTATACTTCGGGACTCCTACAATGAGCAGTTCTTC.

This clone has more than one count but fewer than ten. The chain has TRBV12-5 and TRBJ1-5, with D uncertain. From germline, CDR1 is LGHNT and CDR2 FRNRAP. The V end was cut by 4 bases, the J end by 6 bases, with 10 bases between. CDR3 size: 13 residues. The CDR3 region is CASGSGPSQPQHF. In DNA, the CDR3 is TGTGCTAGTGGTTCGGGTCCCTCTCAGCCCCAGCATTTT.

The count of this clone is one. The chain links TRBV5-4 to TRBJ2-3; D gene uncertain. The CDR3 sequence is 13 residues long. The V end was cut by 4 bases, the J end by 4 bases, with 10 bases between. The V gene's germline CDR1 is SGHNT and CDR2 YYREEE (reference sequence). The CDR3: CASSPSVPDTQYF. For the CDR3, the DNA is TGTGCCAGCAGCCCCTCGGTCCCAGATACGCAGTATTTT.